This TCR beta chain was observed in a study of shared clonotypes between healthy human individuals. The method was immunoSEQ multiplex PCR; TCRdb's version includes in-frame clones alone and lacks a portion of them. The profile shows 2 million to 2.5 million clones, over 85% of them singletons. This CDR3 is built from 12 residues. Germline CDR1 and CDR2: SGHDN and FVKESK. Trimming left V 2 bases short and J 4 bases short, with 2 bases between. This sequence originates from a man aged 18 to 30 in good health. Some clones in this sample may be carry-over from other donors' samples. The sample consisted of naive CD4+ T cells from PBMCs. Subset indicated: CD45RA+ positively selected. The chain has TRBV14 and TRBJ1-4; D gene unclear. The CDR3 is CASSQLNEKLFF. CDR3 bases: TGTGCCAGCAGCCAACTTAATGAAAAACTGTTTTTT.